Presented here are 18 T cell receptor beta chains from one specimen sequenced in a study of T cells in Graves' hyperthyroidism and ophthalmopathy. RNA transcripts provided the source from which TCR beta CDR3 regions were amplified. HTBI primers were used for first-round RT-PCR of the TCR CDR3. Each CDR3 protein gets one entry after TCRdb re-called the multiplex PCR reads with MiXCR. The table shows about 420,000 distinct CDR3 sequences, with approximately 15% occurring only once. Sequenced input: blood. Source of these receptors: a woman younger than 30 with Graves' hyperthyroidism.

This clonotype was observed a few times. The rearrangement joins TRBV5-1 to TRBJ1-6, with a tentative D call TRBD1 (5 bases). The CDR3 consists of 14 residues. Trimming removed 2 bases at V and 10 bases at J, with 13 bases between. CDR1 and CDR2 from the germline V gene are SGHRS and YFSETQ. CDR3 residues: CASSFRGEGSPLHF. The CDR3 nucleotides read TGCGCCAGCAGCTTCAGAGGGGAAGGCTCACCCCTCCACTTT.

In this sample, this clonotype turned up many times. This rearrangement joins TRBV7-9 to TRBJ1-4, with 9 bases aligning to TRBD1. The CDR3 has 13 residues. The V segment lost 6 bases and the J segment 8 bases; nucleotides outside the gene matches: 4. Germline lookup yields CDR1 SEHNR and CDR2 FQNEAQ (reference sequence). This CDR3 is CASRRTGEEKLFF. CDR3 DNA sequence: TGTGCCAGCAGGCGGACAGGGGAGGAAAAACTGTTTTTT.

There are many counts of this clonotype. The chain couples TRBV20-1 to TRBJ2-7; D remains ambiguous. With 2 bases removed from V and 2 bases from J, the gap between germline ends came to 10 bases. Germline loops: CDR1 DFQATT, CDR2 SNEGSKA (reference sequence). This CDR3 comprises 13 residues. Here the CDR3 DNA reads TGCAGTGCTAGAAGGGCCCGAGCCTACGAGCAGTACTTC. Translation gives CSARRARAYEQYF.

The chain combines TRBV2 with TRBJ1-2; TRBD1 matches at 9 bases. The CDR3 length is 14 residues. V lost 11 bases and J lost 6; bases outside the gene matches: 13. Germline CDR1 is SNHLY and CDR2 is FYNNEI. CDR3 protein: CAGSSGQGLDGYTF. DNA of the CDR3: TGTGCCGGATCTTCGGGACAGGGCCTCGATGGCTACACCTTC.

The chain recombines TRBV5-1 with TRBJ2-1; 9 positions match TRBD2. The CDR3 spans 14 residues. Germline V gives CDR1 SGHRS, CDR2 YFSETQ. V shed 6 bases and J 8 bases; nucleotides not matched to a gene: 9. CDR3 sequence (DNA): TGCGCCAGCAAGGCGGGACTAGCTCGGGATGAGCAGTTCTTC. It translates to CASKAGLARDEQFF.

This clonotype was counted at least ten times. This sequence joins TRBV6-1 and TRBJ2-7, with D tentatively TRBD1 or TRBD2 (5 bases each). Per germline, CDR1 MNHNS and CDR2 SASEGT. The CDR3 runs to 14 residues. Trimming removed 3 bases at V and 7 bases at J, with 16 bases between. The chain's CDR3 is CASSDGHREGEQYF. The CDR3 bases are TGTGCCAGCAGTGACGGACACCGCGAGGGAGAGCAGTACTTC.

This chain joins TRBV20-1 and TRBJ1-1; 8 bases are a match to TRBD1. This CDR3 comprises 13 residues. V trimming: 5 bases; J trimming: 6 bases; junction bases outside the gene matches: 8. Germline V gene sequence: CDR1 DFQATT, CDR2 SNEGSKA (reference sequence). The CDR3 here is CSAPRQGYPEAFF. For the CDR3, the DNA is TGCAGTGCTCCGAGACAGGGGTACCCTGAAGCTTTCTTT.

The table lists this clonotype with a few counts. This sequence joins TRBV10-3 and TRBJ1-1; D possibly corresponds to TRBD1 (5 bases). The CDR3 runs 14 residues. The germline CDR1 and CDR2 sequences are ENHRY and SYGVKD. Trimming stripped 6 bases from V and 0 bases from J, with 11 bases between. The CDR3 sequence is CAIRGTVMNTEAFF. The CDR3 region has the DNA TGTGCCATCAGGGGGACGGTAATGAACACTGAAGCTTTCTTT.

This sequence joins TRBV4-1 and TRBJ2-1; 11 positions agree with TRBD2. The CDR3 has 16 residues. CDR1 is MGHRA and CDR2 is YSYEKL in the germline V gene. V lost 1 base, J lost 4 bases, and 3 bases stayed unmatched. The CDR3 nucleotides read TGCGCCAGCAGCCAAGTTTCTAGCGGGAGGTACAATGAGCAGTTCTTC. It codes for CASSQVSSGRYNEQFF.

This chain uses TRBV20-1 with TRBJ2-7; 9 bases are a match to TRBD1. Germline V gene lookup returns CDR1 DFQATT and CDR2 SNEGSKA (reference sequence). The V and J ends lost 3 bases and 1 base, in that order; junction bases with no gene match: 4. This CDR3 has 14 amino acids. The chain's CDR3 is CSARWGTGSYEQYF. Written as DNA, the CDR3 is TGCAGTGCTAGGTGGGGGACAGGGTCCTACGAGCAGTACTTC.

The V call is TRBV20-1, the J call TRBJ2-4; the D gene is possibly TRBD1 (5 bases). The CDR3 is made up of 16 amino acids. V lost 6 bases, J lost 0 bases, and 18 bases lay in between. Germline lookup yields CDR1 DFQATT and CDR2 SNEGSKA (reference sequence). In nucleotides, the CDR3 is TGCAGTGCCCAGGGTCCTAACCACTTAGCCAAAAACATTCAGTACTTC. Translated: CSAQGPNHLAKNIQYF.

This clonotype was seen ten or more times. The rearrangement uses TRBV27 and TRBJ2-6, with D hard to call. The CDR3 covers 14 residues. V lost 3 bases and J lost 3, with 6 bases in between. Per germline, CDR1 MNHEY and CDR2 SMNVEV (reference sequence). CDR3 protein: CASSFGGGANVLTF. CDR3 nucleotides: TGTGCCAGCAGTTTCGGTGGTGGGGCCAACGTCCTGACTTTC.

V usage is TRBV19 and J usage is TRBJ2-3; the D is unclear. Deletions cut 3 bases from V and 2 bases from J, with 12 bases between. Germline V CDR1 and CDR2: LNHDA, SQIVND (reference sequence). This CDR3 is built from 15 residues. Here the CDR3 reads CASSISVGNTDTQYF. The CDR3 coding sequence is TGTGCCAGTAGTATTAGTGTGGGGAACACAGATACGCAGTATTTT.

There are many counts of this clonotype. CDR3 DNA sequence: TGTGCCAGCAGTGAAGAATTCGCTAGCGGAGCAGATACGCAGTATTTT. It yields the protein CASSEEFASGADTQYF. V and J are TRBV6-1 and TRBJ2-3; 7 bases align to TRBD2. The ends lost 1 base at V and 4 bases at J; junction bases unmatched: 8. CDR3 length equals 16 residues. Germline V CDR1 and CDR2: MNHNS, SASEGT.

In this sample, this clonotype turned up a few times. The V call is TRBV15, the J call TRBJ2-6, with unresolved D. Trimming pared 1 base from V and 2 bases from J, leaving 18 bases between. The CDR3 runs 19 residues. Germline values: CDR1 LNHNV, CDR2 YYDKDF (reference sequence). In DNA, the CDR3 is TGTGCCACCAGCAGAGGGTTGGATATGAGCTTGGCTGGGGCCAACGTCCTGACTTTC. Translated, it gives CATSRGLDMSLAGANVLTF.

This clonotype was seen more than once but under ten times. The chain has TRBV4-1 and TRBJ2-3; D remains unclear. Between the trimmed V and J ends, which lost 0 bases and 3 bases, there was a span of 7 bases. Germline CDR1 is MGHRA and CDR2 is YSYEKL. The CDR3 contains 14 residues. The CDR3 is CASSQDTGTDTQYF. The CDR3, as DNA: TGCGCCAGCAGCCAAGATACCGGAACAGATACGCAGTATTTT.

This clonotype was seen ten or more times. J is TRBJ2-1 and V is TRBV6-2 or TRBV6-3; D is possibly TRBD2 (6 bases). The V and J ends lost 4 bases and 0 bases respectively, with 16 bases between them. Germline V lookup: CDR1 MNHEY, CDR2 SVGEGT. The CDR3 has 17 amino acids. The CDR3 DNA is TGTGCCAGCAGTTCCCCTCGCGGGGCTAGCTCCTACAATGAGCAGTTCTTC. Protein: CASSSPRGASSYNEQFF.

This clonotype appeared a few times. This chain joins TRBV4-3 and TRBJ2-7; D is unresolved. The V end lost 0 bases, the J end lost 1 base, and 7 bases lay between the germline ends. In germline, CDR1 is LGHNA, CDR2 YSLEER. The CDR3 contains 14 residues. The CDR3: CASSQERVSYEQYF. The CDR3 coding sequence is TGCGCCAGCAGCCAAGAACGGGTTTCCTACGAGCAGTACTTC.